Below are 2 T cell receptor beta chains sequenced from a single sample in a study of T cells in Graves' hyperthyroidism and ophthalmopathy. RNA transcripts yielded amplified TCR beta CDR3 regions. Researchers ran a first-round RT-PCR on the TCR CDR3 using the HTBI primer set. MiXCR was run by TCRdb on the multiplex PCR reads, yielding one entry per CDR3 protein. The sample consists of around 700,000 distinct CDR3 sequences, around 19% of them appearing once. Sequenced input: blood. The receptors shown here come from a woman between 50 and 59 years old with Graves' hyperthyroidism that later progressed to Graves' ophthalmopathy.

A remark on this clonotype: As the CDR3 is not closed by the conserved phenylalanine or tryptophan, this likely results from a read error. The chain joins TRBV12-3 or TRBV12-4 to TRBJ1-3, with D unclear. V was trimmed by 8 bases and J by 0 bases, leaving 14 bases between them. This CDR3 region has 15 residues. CDR3: CASFLGSGSGNTIYL. In DNA, the CDR3 is TGTGCCAGCTTCCTCGGATCGGGCTCTGGAAACACCATATATCTT.

The chain uses TRBV9 and TRBJ2-7; D ambiguous. This CDR3 is 13 amino acids long. Germline loops: CDR1 SGDLS, CDR2 YYNGEE. The V and J ends lost 1 base and 5 bases respectively, with 10 bases between them. The CDR3 sequence: CASSVLDVDEQYF. The CDR3, as DNA: TGTGCCAGCAGCGTACTGGACGTGGACGAGCAGTACTTC. The variable domain in full, with the rest retrieved from reference TRBV9 and TRBJ2-7, is DSGVTQTPKHLITATGQRVTLRCSPRSGDLSVYWYQQSLDQGLQFLIQYYNGEERAKGNILERFSAQQFPDLHSELNLSSLELGDSALYFCASSVLDVDEQYFGPGTRLTVT.